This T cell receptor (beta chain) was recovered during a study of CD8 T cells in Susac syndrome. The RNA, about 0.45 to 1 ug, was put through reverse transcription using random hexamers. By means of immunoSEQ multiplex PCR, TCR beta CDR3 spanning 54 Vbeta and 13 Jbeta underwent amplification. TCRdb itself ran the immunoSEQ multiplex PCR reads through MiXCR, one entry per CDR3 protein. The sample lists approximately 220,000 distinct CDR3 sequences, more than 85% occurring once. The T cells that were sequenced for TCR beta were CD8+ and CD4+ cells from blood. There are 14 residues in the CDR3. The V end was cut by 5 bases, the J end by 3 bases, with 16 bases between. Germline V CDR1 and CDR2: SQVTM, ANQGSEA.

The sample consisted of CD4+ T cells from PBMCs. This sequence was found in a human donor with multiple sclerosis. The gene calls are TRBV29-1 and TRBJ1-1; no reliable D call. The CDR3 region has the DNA TGCAGCGTTAACGGCGGGCCCCGGGACACTGAAGCTTTCTTT. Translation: CSVNGGPRDTEAFF.